What follows are 19 T cell receptor beta chains derived from one specimen sequenced in a study of T cells in Graves' hyperthyroidism and ophthalmopathy. Authors of the study amplified TCR beta CDR3 regions from RNA transcripts. The HTBI primer set drove a first-round RT-PCR of the TCR CDR3. TCRdb processed the multiplex PCR reads anew with MiXCR; each CDR3 protein has one entry. Of more than 350,000 distinct CDR3 sequences listed, about a sixth are singletons. Sequenced input: blood. The receptors come from a woman aged 25-40 years with Graves' hyperthyroidism that later progressed to Graves' ophthalmopathy.

As concerns this clonotype: Its ends do not fully match the called genes, so a read error is possible. The chain is built from TRBV2 and TRBJ1-5, with D hard to call. The CDR3 runs 16 residues. Germline CDR1 reads SNHLY; CDR2 reads FYNNEI. The DNA of the CDR3 is TGTACCAGCAGTCCCAGTCAGGATTATAGCAATCAGCCCCAGCATTTT. Translated, it gives CTSSPSQDYSNQPQHF.

In this sample, this clonotype turned up a few times. The gene calls are TRBV6-5 and TRBJ2-2, with D unclear. Trimming cost V 1 base and J 6 bases, with 9 bases left between them. The CDR3 has 14 amino acids. CDR1 and CDR2 from the germline V gene are MNHEY and SVGAGI. Written as DNA, the CDR3 is TGTGCCAGCAGTTACTTGGAGTATTCCGGGGAGCTGTTTTTT. Encoded protein: CASSYLEYSGELFF.

This clonotype has a count of ten or more. V is TRBV28 and J is TRBJ2-7; D call uncertain. The V gene's germline CDR1 is MDHEN and CDR2 SYDVKM. The CDR3 has 14 residues. Trimming stripped 3 bases from V and 2 bases from J, with 11 bases between. The CDR3 is CASSLEAETYEQYF. As DNA, the CDR3 is TGTGCCAGCAGTTTGGAAGCCGAAACCTACGAGCAGTACTTC.

The rearrangement links TRBV30 to TRBJ1-5; D is unresolved. The germline V gene has CDR1 GTSNPN and CDR2 SVGIG (reference sequence). The V and J ends lost 0 bases and 2 bases respectively, with 11 bases between them. The CDR3 is 15 amino acids. The CDR3 region has the DNA TGTGCCTGGAGTGTACGTACGGAACGCAATCAGCCCCAGCATTTT. Translation gives CAWSVRTERNQPQHF.

This sequence joins TRBV7-9 and TRBJ2-1; D perhaps matches TRBD2 (5 bases). From germline, CDR1 is SEHNR and CDR2 FQNEAQ (reference sequence). This CDR3 is 13 amino acids long. Trimming shortened V by 8 bases and J by 5 bases, and 13 bases separated the two germline ends. CDR3 nucleotide sequence: TGTGCCAGCGCATCCGGGAAGAACAATGAGCAGTTCTTC. It translates to CASASGKNNEQFF.

This clonotype was picked up many times. This chain connects TRBV20-1 to TRBJ1-1; D unclear. The V end lost 3 bases, the J end lost 1 base, and 9 bases lay between the germline ends. The CDR3 length is 13 residues. Per germline, CDR1 DFQATT and CDR2 SNEGSKA (reference sequence). The DNA of the CDR3 is TGCAGTGCTAGTGTTCCAGGGAACACTGAAGCTTTCTTT. Its translation: CSASVPGNTEAFF.

At least ten counts were recorded for this clonotype. The chain recombines TRBV18 with TRBJ1-2; D ambiguous. V was trimmed by 3 bases and J by 2 bases, leaving 7 bases between them. The length of the CDR3 is 13 residues. Germline assignment: CDR1 KGHSH and CDR2 LQKENI. CDR3 DNA: TGTGCCAGCTCACCCCCGGCAAACTATGGCTACACCTTC. Amino acid sequence: CASSPPANYGYTF.

The table lists this clonotype with many counts. This sequence joins TRBV27 and TRBJ2-2; 9 bases line up with TRBD1. Unmatched junction bases numbered 1, after V lost 4 bases and J lost 4 bases. CDR1 is MNHEY, CDR2 SMNVEV, per germline (reference sequence). The CDR3 has 14 residues. The CDR3 protein is CASSWTGVTGELFF. The CDR3 DNA is TGTGCCAGCAGTTGGACAGGGGTCACCGGGGAGCTGTTTTTT.

This clonotype has a count of ten or more. The rearrangement uses TRBV7-9 and TRBJ2-3; TRBD2 matches 9 bases. CDR1 SEHNR and CDR2 FQNEAQ come from the germline V gene (reference sequence). Unmatched junction bases numbered 7, after V lost 10 bases and J lost 2 bases. This CDR3 spans 14 amino acids. This CDR3 reads CAISAGGLTDTQYF. The CDR3, as DNA: TGTGCCATATCGGCGGGGGGGCTCACAGATACGCAGTATTTT. Combining the CDR3 with reference TRBV7-9 and TRBJ2-3 gives the whole variable domain DTGVSQNPRHKITKRGQNVTFRCDPISEHNRLYWYRQTLGQGPEFLTYFQNEAQLEKSRLLSDRFSAERPKGSFSTLEIQRTEQGDSAMYLCAISAGGLTDTQYFGPGTRLTVL.

The CDR3 here is CASSFGEAGELFF. CDR3 nucleotides: TGTGCCAGCAGTTTTGGGGAGGCCGGGGAGCTGTTTTTT. V and J are TRBV12-3 or TRBV12-4 and TRBJ2-2; possible D gene TRBD2, 6 bases. The CDR3 contains 13 residues. V was clipped by 3 bases and J by 6 bases, with 8 bases between them.

There are many counts of this clonotype. CDR3 nucleotides: TGCAGTGCTAGAGATGGACAGGGGGCGAACTATGGCTACACCTTC. It codes for CSARDGQGANYGYTF. This chain uses TRBV20-1 with TRBJ1-2; 11 nucleotides match TRBD1. J gave up 2 bases and V 0 bases, and 2 bases lay outside the gene matches. The V gene's germline CDR1 is DFQATT and CDR2 SNEGSKA (reference sequence). This CDR3 is 15 amino acids long.

The rearrangement links TRBV4-1 to TRBJ1-5; D perhaps matches TRBD1 (5 bases). The CDR3 has 15 amino acids. Germline V gene data show CDR1 as MGHRA and CDR2 as YSYEKL. The V end lost 0 bases, the J end lost 6 bases, and 12 bases lay between the germline ends. For the CDR3, the DNA is TGCGCCAGCAGCCAAGATGGGGCCGGGTTTCAGCCCCAGCATTTT. Its translation is CASSQDGAGFQPQHF.

The table lists this clonotype with a few counts. One base away lies a much larger clone, so this may be a sequencing read error. As the CDR3 is not closed by the conserved phenylalanine or tryptophan, this likely results from a read error. The V and J genes are TRBV12-5 and TRBJ2-1; 12 bases agree with TRBD2. Germline loops: CDR1 LGHNT, CDR2 FRNRAP. The CDR3 is 14 amino acids. Trimming cost V 6 bases and J 5 bases; bases outside gene matches: 2. CDR3 DNA: TGTGCTAGTGGCCGACTAGCGGGAGACAATGAGCAGTTCCTC. As protein: CASGRLAGDNEQFL.

The rearrangement joins TRBV19 to TRBJ1-5; D unresolved. Per germline, CDR1 LNHDA and CDR2 SQIVND (reference sequence). There are 15 residues in the CDR3. V gave up 7 bases and J gave up 0 bases, with 13 bases separating them. CDR3 sequence reads: CASTQLSYSNQPQHF. As DNA, the CDR3 is TGTGCCAGTACCCAGCTGTCTTATAGCAATCAGCCCCAGCATTTT.

This clonotype was found many times. The genes are TRBV7-2 and TRBJ2-2; D uncertain. V gave up 0 bases and J gave up 0 bases, with 5 bases separating them. There are 15 residues in the CDR3. Germline CDR1 reads SGHTA; CDR2 reads FQGNSA. The CDR3 sequence is CASSLAATNTGELFF. The DNA of the CDR3 is TGTGCCAGCAGCTTAGCAGCTACGAACACCGGGGAGCTGTTTTTT.

CDR3 sequence (DNA): TGTGCCAGCAGTATAGATACCGGCCGGCTCAATCAGCCCCAGCATTTT. It yields the protein CASSIDTGRLNQPQHF. V is TRBV6-1 and J is TRBJ1-5; D gene ambiguous. The V end lost 5 bases, the J end lost 3 bases, and 17 bases lay between the germline ends. CDR1 and CDR2 (germline): MNHNS, SASEGT. This CDR3 has 16 amino acids.

This clonotype came up a few times. This chain joins TRBV6-1 and TRBJ2-7; 8 bases are shared with TRBD1. This CDR3 is 14 amino acids long. J was trimmed by 7 bases and V by 8 bases; bases with no gene match: 13. Germline assignment: CDR1 MNHNS and CDR2 SASEGT. CDR3: CASEGPQGAREQYF. CDR3 DNA: TGTGCCAGCGAAGGACCGCAGGGGGCTCGTGAGCAGTACTTC.

This clonotype was detected many times. This chain links TRBV12-3 or TRBV12-4 with TRBJ2-1, with TRBD2 as a possible D gene (6 bases). This CDR3 comprises 13 residues. V lost 3 bases and J lost 3, with 6 bases in between. DNA of the CDR3: TGTGCCAGCAGTTTGGACTACTACAATGAGCAGTTCTTC. This codes for CASSLDYYNEQFF.

This clonotype was picked up many times. This sequence joins TRBV2 and TRBJ2-5; D remains ambiguous. Germline V gene lookup returns CDR1 SNHLY and CDR2 FYNNEI. The CDR3 runs to 13 residues. V lost 4 bases to trimming and J lost 0 bases, with 6 bases between them. CDR3 region: CASSARNQETQYF. The CDR3 bases are TGTGCCAGCAGTGCCAGAAACCAAGAGACCCAGTACTTC.